These 21 T cell receptor beta chains share one sample of origin, sequenced in a study of cytomegalovirus exposure and HLA in healthy donors. Amplification used 60 Vbeta primers and 13 Jbeta primers. Measured with immunoSEQ multiplex PCR; TCRdb has only the in-frame clones, and not every one. The table records 120,000 or so clones, under 80% of them present only once. Sequenced: PBMCs. All receptors come from a woman between 45 and 60 years old in good health and CMV-seropositive.

V gene TRBV29-1 combines with J gene TRBJ2-3; D gene unclear. The germline gives CDR1 SQVTM, CDR2 ANQGSEA. The CDR3 sequence is 12 residues long. The V end lost 3 bases, the J end lost 1 base, and 5 bases lay between the germline ends. The CDR3 DNA follows: TGCAGCGTTGACGAGGGCACAGATACGCAGTATTTT. This codes for CSVDEGTDTQYF.

This sequence joins TRBV7-2 and TRBJ1-1; 7 nucleotides agree with TRBD1. In germline, CDR1 is SGHTA, CDR2 FQGNSA. The CDR3 has 13 amino acids. The V and J ends lost 5 bases and 4 bases, in that order; junction bases with no gene match: 4. This chain's CDR3 is CASSSRQGTEAFF. The CDR3, as DNA: TGTGCCAGCAGCAGCAGACAGGGCACTGAAGCTTTCTTT. The full variable domain, rest sourced from reference TRBV7-2 and TRBJ1-1, is GAGVSQSPSNKVTEKGKDVELRCDPISGHTALYWYRQSLGQGLEFLIYFQGNSAPDKSGLPSDRFSAERTGGSVSTLTIQRTQQEDSAVYLCASSSRQGTEAFFGQGTRLTVV.

The chain combines TRBV4-2 with TRBJ2-3, with D unclear. Per the germline V gene, CDR1 is LGHNA and CDR2 is YNFKEQ. Trimming took off 2 bases at V and 4 bases at J, with 7 bases between the two ends. The CDR3 sequence is 13 residues long. The CDR3 DNA is TGTGCCAGCAGCCAAATTTCCGCAGATACGCAGTATTTT. It codes for CASSQISADTQYF.

The count of this clone is one. The CDR3 spells CASRAREGRRVSSDTQYF. Here the CDR3 DNA reads TGTGCCAGCAGGGCTAGGGAGGGCCGACGAGTGAGCTCAGATACGCAGTATTTT. V is TRBV28 and J is TRBJ2-3; 7 bases fit TRBD2. V was clipped by 6 bases and J by 4 bases; unmatched bases: 19. CDR3 length: 18 residues. Germline assignment: CDR1 MDHEN and CDR2 SYDVKM.

Only a few counts were recorded for this clone. The rearrangement joins TRBV9 to TRBJ2-7, with D possibly being TRBD1 (5 bases). Trimming removed 3 bases at V and 0 bases at J, with 13 bases between. This CDR3 comprises 15 residues. CDR1 and CDR2 (germline): SGDLS, YYNGEE. CDR3 sequence: CASSDAAGLSYEQYF. The CDR3 coding sequence is TGTGCCAGCAGCGATGCGGCAGGGCTCTCCTACGAGCAGTACTTC. Complete variable domain (other parts from reference TRBV9 and TRBJ2-7): DSGVTQTPKHLITATGQRVTLRCSPRSGDLSVYWYQQSLDQGLQFLIQYYNGEERAKGNILERFSAQQFPDLHSELNLSSLELGDSALYFCASSDAAGLSYEQYFGPGTRLTVT.

The chain carries TRBV2 and TRBJ1-2, with D possibly matching TRBD1 (6 bases). The ends were cut back, 1 base at V and 8 bases at J, with 11 bases in the middle. The CDR3 totals 13 residues. In germline, CDR1 is SNHLY, CDR2 FYNNEI. As DNA, the CDR3 is TGTGCCAGCAGTGAAGGAATCAGGGGCGGCTACACCTTC. Protein sequence: CASSEGIRGGYTF. Based on the CDR3 plus reference TRBV2 and TRBJ1-2, the full variable domain is EPEVTQTPSHQVTQMGQEVILRCVPISNHLYFYWYRQILGQKVEFLVSFYNNEISEKSEIFDDQFSVERPDGSNFTLKIRSTKLEDSAMYFCASSEGIRGGYTFGSGTRLTVV.

This clone was seen only a few times. The chain uses TRBV7-9 and TRBJ1-1; weak D call: TRBD1 (5 bases). The germline V and J ends were trimmed by 7 bases and 4 bases, with 13 bases remaining between them. CDR1 SEHNR and CDR2 FQNEAQ come from the germline V gene (reference sequence). CDR3 size: 13 residues. As DNA, the CDR3 is TGTGCCAGCAACCTCCCGCAGGGCACTGAAGCTTTCTTT. Amino acid sequence: CASNLPQGTEAFF.

This sequence joins TRBV2 and TRBJ2-3, with TRBD2 matching 8 bases. With V trimmed by 6 bases and J by 6 bases, 11 bases remained unmatched. CDR1 and CDR2 from the germline V gene are SNHLY and FYNNEI. The CDR3 consists of 15 residues. DNA of the CDR3: TGTGCCAGCAGGCCCTTAGCGGGGCCCCTCGATACGCAGTATTTT. Translation: CASRPLAGPLDTQYF.

The chain links TRBV6-4 to TRBJ2-4, with TRBD2 matching over 13 bases. Germline V CDR1 and CDR2: MRHNA, SNTAGT. The CDR3 is 19 amino acids. V gave up 2 bases and J gave up 2 bases; unmatched junction bases: 9. CDR3 amino acids: CASSDPTSGRSLSKNIQYF. The CDR3 DNA reads TGTGCCAGCAGTGACCCGACTAGCGGGAGGTCCCTCTCCAAAAACATTCAGTACTTC.

The V and J genes are TRBV4-2 and TRBJ2-1; 8 nucleotides line up with TRBD2. This CDR3 contains 14 residues. Germline values: CDR1 LGHNA, CDR2 YNFKEQ. The trim removed 4 bases at V and 9 bases at J, leaving 8 bases unmatched. The CDR3, as DNA: TGTGCCAGCAGCCGGCCGGGACTAGAAGGTGAGCAGTTCTTC. Its translation is CASSRPGLEGEQFF.

This chain joins TRBV15 and TRBJ2-6, with D hard to call. The germline gives CDR1 LNHNV, CDR2 YYDKDF (reference sequence). The CDR3 covers 16 residues. V was clipped by 0 bases and J by 0 bases, with 6 bases between them. The CDR3 nucleotides are TGTGCCACCAGCAGAGAGCGGTTCTCTGGGGCCAACGTCCTGACTTTC. Residues: CATSRERFSGANVLTF.

The V and J genes are TRBV29-1 and TRBJ1-1, with unresolved D. V was clipped by 4 bases and J by 3 bases, with 9 bases between them. The V gene's germline CDR1 is SQVTM and CDR2 ANQGSEA. The CDR3 is 12 residues long. CDR3 sequence: CSVVHVDTEAFF. Written as DNA, the CDR3 is TGCAGCGTTGTACACGTGGACACTGAAGCTTTCTTT.

V is TRBV7-2 and J is TRBJ2-7, with 7 bases lining up with TRBD2. The CDR3 loop spans 14 amino acids. Trimming cost V 5 bases and J 3 bases; bases outside gene matches: 7. CDR1 is SGHTA, CDR2 FQGNSA, per germline. CDR3 residues: CASSPGTNNYEQYF. For the CDR3, the DNA is TGTGCCAGCAGCCCCGGGACTAATAACTACGAGCAGTACTTC.

The table lists this clone with a count of one. The J gene is TRBJ2-7, the V gene TRBV29-1; 8 bases are a match to TRBD2. CDR3 size: 16 residues. Germline loops: CDR1 SQVTM, CDR2 ANQGSEA. Unmatched junction bases numbered 17, after V lost 6 bases and J lost 4 bases. CDR3 residues: CSVGLTRSGTRYEQYF. The CDR3 nucleotides are TGCAGCGTCGGACTCACACGTAGCGGGACGAGATACGAGCAGTACTTC.

V is TRBV7-2 and J is TRBJ1-4; D gene ambiguous. The V gene lost 0 bases and the J gene lost 2 bases, with 4 bases spanning the gap. CDR3 length equals 14 residues. Germline V gene lookup returns CDR1 SGHTA and CDR2 FQGNSA. CDR3 region: CASSLAATNEKLFF. The CDR3 DNA sequence: TGTGCCAGCAGCTTAGCAGCGACTAATGAAAAACTGTTTTTT.

This clone was recorded a few times. The chain has TRBV6-1 and TRBJ1-1, with a tentative D call TRBD1 (6 bases). With 2 bases removed from V and 2 bases from J, the gap between germline ends came to 15 bases. From germline, CDR1 is MNHNS and CDR2 SASEGT. The CDR3 contains 16 residues. The CDR3 reads CASSEYGWGPNTEAFF. CDR3 DNA: TGTGCCAGCAGTGAATATGGGTGGGGGCCAAACACTGAAGCTTTCTTT.

The rearrangement joins TRBV21-1 to TRBJ2-1; the D call TRBD2 from the table was never checked on the DNA. TRBV21-1 is a pseudogene locus. CDR3 size: 13 residues. CDR3 sequence (DNA): TGTGCCAGCAGCAACTCGAGCTACAATGAGCAGTTCTTC. It encodes CASSNSSYNEQFF.

This clone has just one count. V and J are TRBV4-1 and TRBJ2-7; TRBD2 is a possible D gene (6 bases). Looked up from germline, CDR1 is MGHRA and CDR2 is YSYEKL. V was pared by 1 base and J by 3 bases, with 19 bases between. The CDR3 has 17 residues. The CDR3 region has the DNA TGCGCCAGCAGCCAAGTAGAATACCCGCGCGGGAACTACGAGCAGTACTTC. It yields the protein CASSQVEYPRGNYEQYF.

To note about this clone: The sample has other DNA sequences that encode this CDR3 too. This rearrangement joins TRBV5-1 to TRBJ2-7; possible D gene TRBD2, 5 bases. Germline CDR1 SGHRS, CDR2 YFSETQ. This CDR3 contains 12 residues. V was clipped by 0 bases and J by 5 bases, with 6 bases between them. The CDR3 spells CASSLGGDEQYF. The CDR3 DNA follows: TGCGCCAGCAGCTTGGGGGGAGACGAGCAGTACTTC. The full variable domain, in which reference TRBV5-1 and TRBJ2-7 provide the parts outside the CDR3, is KAGVTQTPRYLIKTRGQQVTLSCSPISGHRSVSWYQQTPGQGLQFLFEYFSETQRNKGNFPGRFSGRQFSNSRSEMNVSTLELGDSALYLCASSLGGDEQYFGPGTRLTVT.

The rearrangement links TRBV5-1 to TRBJ2-7; tentatively, D is TRBD1 (6 bases). Trimming removed 0 bases from V and 2 bases from J, with 12 bases in between. This CDR3 has 15 residues. CDR1 and CDR2 from the germline V gene are SGHRS and YFSETQ. The CDR3 spells CASSLGGTTTYEQYF. The CDR3 DNA reads TGCGCCAGCAGCTTGGGGGGGACAACTACCTACGAGCAGTACTTC.

The chain employs TRBV30 and TRBJ1-5, with a tentative D call TRBD1 (5 bases). This CDR3 region has 13 residues. The V end lost 3 bases, the J end lost 5 bases, and 11 bases lay between the germline ends. Looked up from germline, CDR1 is GTSNPN and CDR2 is SVGIG (reference sequence). In DNA form, the CDR3 reads TGTGCCTGGAGCCTGTTAGGGGATCAGCCCCAGCATTTT. This sequence encodes CAWSLLGDQPQHF.